Listed here is a single TCR beta chain. What it binds is unknown. This sample was included in a study of persistence of HIV-infected CD4 T cells. Overall study context: Suppressive ART had lasted a median of about eight years.

This was the immunoSEQ version 4 assay in survey mode. Sequencing was performed with immunoSEQ multiplex PCR; in TCRdb, only in-frame clones are kept and a portion is missing. Here the sample spans about 28,000 clones, approximately 82% being singletons. Points from the study as a whole: Proviral oligoclonality tracked with TCR oligoclonality within the same sorted cells. CMV- and Gag-responding cells had lower TCRbeta richness than CD3/CD28-responding cells.

V was pared by 6 bases and J by 4 bases, with 3 bases of the junction left unmatched. The CDR3 runs 15 residues. Germline CDR1 is WNHNN and CDR2 is SYGVQD (reference sequence). Lysates of CMV-infected fibroblasts at approximately 10 ug/mL stimulated these cells. CD40L-negative CD69-negative CD45RO-high memory CD4+ T cells were sorted as populations depleted of antigen-responding cells. The starting material was CD4+ T cells sorted from PBMCs after approximately 19-hour stimulation, obtained from a patient who received antiretroviral therapy. This sequence was found in an adult man with HIV who was CMV-seropositive. The V gene is TRBV10-1, the J gene TRBJ2-3; the match to TRBD2 covers 14 bases. CDR3: CASSGTSGGADTQYF. The CDR3 DNA follows: TGCGCCAGCAGCGGGACTAGCGGGGGCGCAGATACGCAGTATTTT.